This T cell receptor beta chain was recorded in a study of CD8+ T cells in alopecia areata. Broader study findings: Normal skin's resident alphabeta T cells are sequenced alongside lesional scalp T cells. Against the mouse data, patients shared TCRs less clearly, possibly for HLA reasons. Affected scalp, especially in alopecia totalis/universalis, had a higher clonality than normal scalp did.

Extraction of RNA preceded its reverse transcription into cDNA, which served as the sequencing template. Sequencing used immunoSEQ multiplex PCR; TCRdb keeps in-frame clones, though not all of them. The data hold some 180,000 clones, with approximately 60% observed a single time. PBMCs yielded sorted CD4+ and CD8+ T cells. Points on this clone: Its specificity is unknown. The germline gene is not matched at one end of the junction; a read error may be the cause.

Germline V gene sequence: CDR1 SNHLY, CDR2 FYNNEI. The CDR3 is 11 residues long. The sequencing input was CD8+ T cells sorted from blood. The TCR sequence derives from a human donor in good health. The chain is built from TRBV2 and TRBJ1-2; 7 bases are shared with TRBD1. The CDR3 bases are TGTGCCTGCAGGGGGGTCTATGGCTACACCTTC. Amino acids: CACRGVYGYTF.